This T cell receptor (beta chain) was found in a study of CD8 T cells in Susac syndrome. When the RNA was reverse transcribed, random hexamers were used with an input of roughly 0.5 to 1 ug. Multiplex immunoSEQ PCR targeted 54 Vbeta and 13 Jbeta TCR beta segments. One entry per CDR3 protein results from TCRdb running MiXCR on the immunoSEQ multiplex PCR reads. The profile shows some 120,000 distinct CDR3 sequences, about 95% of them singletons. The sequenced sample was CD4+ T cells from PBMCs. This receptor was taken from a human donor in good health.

CDR3 sequence: CASSLYPSGSNEQYF. As DNA, the CDR3 is TGTGCCAGCAGCTTATATCCTAGCGGGAGCAACGAGCAGTACTTC. V is TRBV7-9 and J is TRBJ2-7; 10 bases line up with TRBD2. Germline trimming cut 2 bases from V and 5 bases from J; bases unmatched to any gene: 6. The CDR3 covers 15 residues. Germline-derived CDR1 and CDR2 are SEHNR and FQNEAQ (reference sequence).